Detailed here is one TCR beta chain. Its cognate antigen has yet to be identified. Germline is not matched at one junction end, which may reflect a read error. Genomic DNA was extracted from sorted cells for sequencing of the TCRbeta CDR3 region. TCRbeta CDR3 regions were sequenced using the immunoSEQ Assay. The source is immuneACCESS, and TCRdb retained only in-frame sequences with V and J called. Part of the clones is not carried over; for the studies checked, unresolved V genes explain less than half of this, and the remainder is unexplained. Present in this sample are 40,000 to 60,000 clones, roughly 90% of which were seen just once. Jointly, the top ten make up around half of the sample. This record belongs to a study of OX40 agonist ivuxolimab in advanced cancers. Concerning the study at large: Ivuxolimab was an agonistic, fully human IgG2 monoclonal antibody directed against OX40 (CD134), a costimulatory receptor. Partial responses were achieved by three dose-escalation patients, of whom one had hepatocellular carcinoma and two had cutaneous melanoma. Of the 50 to 55 patients in dose escalation, around 19 had hepatocellular carcinoma, some 15 had melanoma, 9 had renal cell carcinoma and 9 had head and neck cancer. In the dose-escalation cohort, around four fifths of patients were male, and the mean age was 60 years with a range of roughly 23 to 79. The paper covers the monotherapy dose-escalation part of the phase I ivuxolimab trial, which included N of about 56 patients. Patients were allowed to have had prior anti-PD-1, anti-PD-L1 or anti-CTLA-4 therapy, and approximately 40% of the dose-escalation patients had previously received checkpoint inhibitors. The point of sequencing TCRbeta in the periphery was to test whether ivuxolimab changed TCR sequence diversity and drove clonal T-cell expansion. Intravenous ivuxolimab was administered to patients every 2 weeks at six dose levels: 0.01, 0.1, 0.3, 1.5, 3 and 10 mg/kg. On the study overall, not on this receptor specifically: Low levels of normalized T-cell clonal expansion were also seen in some patients who did not respond. On average, CD8+ T cells showed more expanded clones than CD4+ T cells after ivuxolimab. Which antigens the clonally expanded peripheral T cells were specific for was not determined. In the 0.1-3.0 mg/kg groups, partial responders had among the lowest normalized peripheral clonal expansion, particularly in CD8+ T cells. At doses of 0.1 to 3.0 mg/kg, clonal expansion of both CD4+ and CD8+ blood T cells was observed from baseline to week 6.

The trial excluded patients who had a history of autoimmune disease or who were on systemic immunosuppression. In every dose cohort, peripheral blood was drawn for TCR sequencing at baseline, cycle 4 day 1, and cycle 7 day 1. Samples came from an open-label, multicenter, first-in-human phase I dose-escalation trial of ivuxolimab. Adults with locally advanced or metastatic melanoma, renal cell carcinoma, hepatocellular carcinoma or head and neck squamous cell carcinoma were enrolled in the trial. Before TCR sequencing, CD4+ T cells and CD8+ T cells from peripheral blood were sorted into separate populations. The germline V gene (reference sequence) supplies CDR1 MNHEY and CDR2 SMNVEV. The CDR3 sequence holds 15 residues, the cysteine and phenylalanine included. The kept DNA is CDR3 alone, 45 bases in frame from the first base.

The sequencing here drew on CD4+ or CD8+ T cells sorted from blood, taken in a trial of the OX40 agonist ivuxolimab. The source of this sequence is an adult with an advanced solid tumor such as melanoma, head and neck, liver or kidney cancer. The V gene is TRBV27 and the J gene is TRBJ2-2; 12 bases in the middle match TRBD2. The CDR3 has the sequence CASRGLAGPTRELFF. DNA sequence: TGTGCCAGCCGCGGACTAGCGGGGCCCACCCGGGAGCTGTTTTTT.